A selection of T cell receptor beta chains follows, all from one sample in a study of OX40 agonist ivuxolimab in advanced cancers. Generated by immunoSEQ multiplex PCR, the TCRdb table keeps only in-frame clones and is missing some. There are 75,000 to 80,000 clones in the sample; just under 85% occur only once, and roughly 1.9% lies in the top ten. The sequences come from CD4+ or CD8+ T cells sorted from blood, collected in a trial of the OX40 agonist ivuxolimab. The receptors stem from an adult with an advanced solid tumor such as melanoma, head and neck, liver or kidney cancer. CDR3s include the opening cysteine and the closing phenylalanine or tryptophan. D genes are given only for firm matches. Part of the rows lack a size; the others show once, few, many or a class for expanded clones.

abundance	j_gene	len	v_gene	d_gene	CDR3nt	CDR3aa
.	TRBJ2-5	15	TRBV28	TRBD1	TGTGCCAGCAGTCCTCTCGGGGACAGCGCCGTCTCCCAGTACTTC	CASSPLGDSAVSQYF
once	TRBJ2-5	14	TRBV11-3	.	TGTGCCAGCGCCCGGGGGGCGGACCAAGAGACCCAGTACTTC	CASARGADQETQYF
.	TRBJ1-4	12	TRBV6-6	TRBD1	TGTGCCACAACCGGGACAGGGGCCAAACTGTTTTTT	CATTGTGAKLFF
once	TRBJ1-5	16	TRBV18	TRBD1	TGTGCCAGCTCACCATCAATAGACAGGGGCCCCCGGGCCCAGCATTTT	CASSPSIDRGPRAQHF
.	TRBJ1-2	16	TRBV27	.	TGTGCCAGCAGTAGTTCGGGAACTTCGGGGAACTATGGCTACACCTTC	CASSSSGTSGNYGYTF
.	TRBJ1-1	12	TRBV18	.	TGTGCCAGCTCACCCGACAGCACTGAAGCTTTCTTT	CASSPDSTEAFF
.	TRBJ2-6	15	TRBV25-1	.	TGTGCCAGCAGTGAATATGGGACCGGGGCCAACGTCCTGACTTTC	CASSEYGTGANVLTF
.	TRBJ2-3	14	TRBV10-3	TRBD1	TGTGCCATCAGTGAATGGACAGGGACAGATACGCAGTATTTT	CAISEWTGTDTQYF
few	TRBJ1-2	15	TRBV28	.	TGTGCCAGCAGTTTACGAGGGCTTGGGGGCTATGGCTACACCTTC	CASSLRGLGGYGYTF
.	TRBJ1-3	15	TRBV5-1	.	TGCGCCAGCAGCCCACGAACAGGGTCTGGAAACACCATATATTTT	CASSPRTGSGNTIYF
.	TRBJ2-5	14	TRBV18	.	TGTGCCAGCTCGGTGGATCTGATCCAAGAGACCCAGTACTTC	CASSVDLIQETQYF
.	TRBJ2-7	18	TRBV5-1	TRBD1	TGCGCCAGCAGCCCGAGGACAGGGGACTTGGGGAGCTCCTACGAGCAGTACTTC	CASSPRTGDLGSSYEQYF
once	TRBJ2-6	18	TRBV5-1	.	TGCGCCAGCAGCTTGGGTGGAGGGATTGTTTCTGGGGCCAACGTCCTGACTTTC	CASSLGGGIVSGANVLTF
few	TRBJ2-3	13	TRBV29-1	.	TGCAGCGTTGAACTGACAGGACAAGATACGCAGTATTTT	CSVELTGQDTQYF
.	TRBJ1-5	15	TRBV4-1	.	TGCGCCAGCAGCCAAGAGCGGCAGTTCAATCAGCCCCAGCATTTT	CASSQERQFNQPQHF
few	TRBJ2-6	13	TRBV2	.	TGTGCCAGCAGGGACTCTGGGGCCAACGTCCTGACTTTC	CASRDSGANVLTF
few	TRBJ1-2	13	TRBV7-2	.	TGTGCCAGCAGCTTAGGGGGGCACTATGGCTACACCTTC	CASSLGGHYGYTF
few	TRBJ2-5	15	TRBV9	.	TGTGCCAGCAGCGTAGGAAGTCTGGACATGGAGACCCAGTACTTC	CASSVGSLDMETQYF
few	TRBJ1-1	13	TRBV29-1	.	TGCAGCGTTGAATTTGAGAGAAGCACTGAAGCTTTCTTT	CSVEFERSTEAFF
.	TRBJ2-5	13	TRBV30	.	TGTGCCGGGGCCACGGGATCCGAAGAGACCCAGTACTTC	CAGATGSEETQYF
few	TRBJ2-3	14	TRBV27	TRBD1	TGTGCCAGCAGTCTGGACAGGGGGTCAGATACGCAGTATTTT	CASSLDRGSDTQYF
.	TRBJ1-5	14	TRBV27	.	TGTGCCAGCAGTTCCCACCCCTCGGGTCAGCCCCAGCATTTT	CASSSHPSGQPQHF
once	TRBJ2-1	13	TRBV10-2	.	TGCGCCAGCAGTGAGTCACCCCGGGATGAGCAGTTCTTC	CASSESPRDEQFF
.	TRBJ2-2	15	TRBV7-3	TRBD2	TGTGCCAGCAGTTCGCTAGCGGGGGATCTCGGGGAGCTGTTTTTT	CASSSLAGDLGELFF
few	TRBJ2-7	14	TRBV5-4	.	TGTGCCAGCAGGGGGGAAGGGGCCGGCTACGAGCAGTACTTC	CASRGEGAGYEQYF
.	TRBJ1-1	16	TRBV25-1	.	TGTGCCAGCAGTGATCGTACGTCGCAGGGCAGCAATGAAGCTTTCTTT	CASSDRTSQGSNEAFF
.	TRBJ1-3	15	TRBV11-2	.	TGTGCCAGCAGCTTAGGGGCTGCTACTGGAAACACCATATATTTT	CASSLGAATGNTIYF
.	TRBJ2-5	14	TRBV30	.	TGTGCCTGGAGTGTAGGACTAACTCAAGAGACCCAGTACTTC	CAWSVGLTQETQYF
.	TRBJ2-2	13	TRBV19	.	TGTGCCAGTAGTACAGGGGTGACCGGGGAGCTGTTTTTT	CASSTGVTGELFF